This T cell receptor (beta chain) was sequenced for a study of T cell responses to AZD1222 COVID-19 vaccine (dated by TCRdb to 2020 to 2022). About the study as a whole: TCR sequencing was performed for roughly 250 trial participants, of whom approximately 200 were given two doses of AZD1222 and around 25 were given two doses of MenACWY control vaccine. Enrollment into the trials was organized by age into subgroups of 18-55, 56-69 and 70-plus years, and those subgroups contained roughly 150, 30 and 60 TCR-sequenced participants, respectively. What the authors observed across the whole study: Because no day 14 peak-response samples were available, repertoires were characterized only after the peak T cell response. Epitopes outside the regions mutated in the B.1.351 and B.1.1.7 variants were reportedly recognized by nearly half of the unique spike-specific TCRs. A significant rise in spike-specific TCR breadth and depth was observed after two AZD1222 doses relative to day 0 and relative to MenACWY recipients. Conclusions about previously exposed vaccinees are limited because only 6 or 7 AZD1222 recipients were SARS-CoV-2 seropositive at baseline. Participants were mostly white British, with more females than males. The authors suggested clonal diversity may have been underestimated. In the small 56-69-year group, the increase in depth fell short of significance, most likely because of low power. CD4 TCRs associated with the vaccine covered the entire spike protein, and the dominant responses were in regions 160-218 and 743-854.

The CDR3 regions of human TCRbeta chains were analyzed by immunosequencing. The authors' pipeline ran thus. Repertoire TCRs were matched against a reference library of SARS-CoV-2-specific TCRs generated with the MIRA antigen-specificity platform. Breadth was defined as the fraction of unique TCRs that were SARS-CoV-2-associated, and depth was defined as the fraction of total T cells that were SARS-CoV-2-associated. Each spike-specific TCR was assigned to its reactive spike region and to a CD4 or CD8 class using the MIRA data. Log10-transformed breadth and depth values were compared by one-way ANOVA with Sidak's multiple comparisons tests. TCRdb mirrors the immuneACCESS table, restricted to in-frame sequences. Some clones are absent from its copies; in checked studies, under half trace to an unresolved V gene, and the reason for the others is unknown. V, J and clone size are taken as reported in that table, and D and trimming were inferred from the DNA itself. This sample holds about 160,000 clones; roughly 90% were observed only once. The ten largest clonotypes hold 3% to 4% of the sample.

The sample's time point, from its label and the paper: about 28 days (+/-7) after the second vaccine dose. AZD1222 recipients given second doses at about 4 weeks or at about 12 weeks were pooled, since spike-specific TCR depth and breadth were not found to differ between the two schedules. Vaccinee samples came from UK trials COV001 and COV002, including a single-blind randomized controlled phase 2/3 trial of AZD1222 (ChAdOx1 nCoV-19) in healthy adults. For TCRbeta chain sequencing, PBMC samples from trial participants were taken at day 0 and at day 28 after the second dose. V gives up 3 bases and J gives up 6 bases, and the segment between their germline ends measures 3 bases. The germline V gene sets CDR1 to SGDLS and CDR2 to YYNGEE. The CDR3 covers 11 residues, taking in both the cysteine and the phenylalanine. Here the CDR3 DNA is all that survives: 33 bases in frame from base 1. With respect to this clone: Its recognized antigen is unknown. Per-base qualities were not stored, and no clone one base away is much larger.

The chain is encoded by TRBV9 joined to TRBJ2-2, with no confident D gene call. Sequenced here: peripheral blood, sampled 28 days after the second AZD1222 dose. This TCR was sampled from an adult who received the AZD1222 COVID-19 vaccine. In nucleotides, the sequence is TGTGCCAGCAGCGCTGCCGGGGAGCTGTTTTTT. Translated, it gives CASSAAGELFF.